The 22 T cell receptor beta chains below all came from one sample that was sequenced in a study of radiotherapy plus CTLA-4 blockade in lung cancer. TCRdb's table, derived via immunoSEQ multiplex PCR, lists solely in-frame clones and lacks some. The data contain 70,000 to 95,000 clones, about four fifths of them seen just once; the ten biggest clones take up 14% to 15%. The specimen was peripheral blood, collected from a patient treated with radiotherapy plus ipilimumab. These receptors all come from a human donor with non-small cell lung cancer that progressed on radiotherapy plus ipilimumab.

This clone was found a few times. The chain employs TRBV19 and TRBJ1-6, with D hard to call. Germline CDR1 reads LNHDA; CDR2 reads SQIVND (reference sequence). This CDR3 comprises 14 residues. Trimming took 5 bases from V and 5 from J, leaving 10 bases between them. The CDR3 loop is CASSLTGDNSPLHF. The CDR3 region has the DNA TGTGCCAGTAGTCTGACTGGAGATAATTCACCCCTCCACTTT.

The chain is built from TRBV28 and TRBJ1-5, with 8 positions matching TRBD1. In germline, CDR1 is MDHEN, CDR2 SYDVKM. V dropped 6 bases and J dropped 6; count of bases not matched to a gene: 10. The CDR3 is made up of 15 amino acids. CDR3 sequence (DNA): TGTGCCAGCAGACCCCGGACAGGGAGGGGTCAGCCCCAGCATTTT. Protein: CASRPRTGRGQPQHF. The whole variable domain, filled in from reference TRBV28 and TRBJ1-5, reads DVKVTQSSRYLVKRTGEKVFLECVQDMDHENMFWYRQDPGLGLRLIYFSYDVKMKEKGDIPEGYSVSREKKERFSLILESASTNQTSMYLCASRPRTGRGQPQHFGDGTRLSIL.

V is TRBV27 and J is TRBJ2-4; D is perhaps TRBD2 (5 bases). The V gene's germline CDR1 is MNHEY and CDR2 SMNVEV (reference sequence). This CDR3 region has 16 residues. V shed 5 bases and J shed 1 base, with 15 bases lying between them. The CDR3 spells CASSPQTGWAKNIQYF. CDR3 nucleotide sequence: TGTGCCAGCAGTCCCCAGACGGGGTGGGCCAAAAACATTCAGTACTTC.

For the CDR3, the DNA is TGCGCCAGCAGCTTCACCCCCAATGAGCAGTTCTTC. This encodes CASSFTPNEQFF. The gene calls are TRBV5-1 and TRBJ2-1; the D is unclear. This CDR3 region has 12 residues. V was clipped by 2 bases and J by 6 bases, with 6 bases between them. The V gene's germline CDR1 is SGHRS and CDR2 YFSETQ.

The rearrangement links TRBV4-1 to TRBJ2-2, with 9 bases lining up with TRBD2. V dropped 1 base and J dropped 5; count of bases not matched to a gene: 2. Germline CDR1 MGHRA, CDR2 YSYEKL. This CDR3 spans 15 amino acids. The CDR3 is CASSQAGLATGELFF. In DNA form, the CDR3 reads TGCGCCAGCAGCCAAGCGGGACTAGCAACCGGGGAGCTGTTTTTT.

This clone was found once. One end of the junction is discordant with germline, which a read error may explain. The chain is built from TRBV30 and TRBJ2-1, with 13 nucleotides matching TRBD2. Germline V lookup: CDR1 GTSNPN, CDR2 SVGIG (reference sequence). This CDR3 has 14 amino acids. CDR3 sequence reads: CAWGPKGTSGTYIF. The CDR3 coding sequence is TGTGCCTGGGGACCTAAAGGGACTAGCGGGACTTATATCTTC.

V is TRBV5-1 and J is TRBJ2-2; D possibly corresponds to TRBD2 (6 bases). V lost 2 bases, J lost 2 bases, and 10 bases lay in between. Germline V gene lookup returns CDR1 SGHRS and CDR2 YFSETQ. The CDR3 runs to 15 residues. In nucleotides, the CDR3 is TGCGCCAGCAGCTTCGGAGGGCTAAACACCGGGGAGCTGTTTTTT. This codes for CASSFGGLNTGELFF. Based on the CDR3 plus reference TRBV5-1 and TRBJ2-2, the full variable domain is KAGVTQTPRYLIKTRGQQVTLSCSPISGHRSVSWYQQTPGQGLQFLFEYFSETQRNKGNFPGRFSGRQFSNSRSEMNVSTLELGDSALYLCASSFGGLNTGELFFGEGSRLTVL.

The chain has TRBV29-1 and TRBJ1-1, with 8 positions matching TRBD1. Trimming cost V 7 bases and J 4 bases; bases outside gene matches: 14. Germline assignment: CDR1 SQVTM and CDR2 ANQGSEA. This CDR3 has 15 residues. The CDR3 sequence: CSANPQGAGGTEAFF. As DNA, the CDR3 is TGCAGCGCCAACCCCCAGGGGGCGGGCGGCACTGAAGCTTTCTTT. The full variable domain, its missing parts supplied by reference TRBV29-1 and TRBJ1-1, is SAVISQKPSRDICQRGTSLTIQCQVDSQVTMMFWYRQQPGQSLTLIATANQGSEATYESGFVIDKFPISRPNLTFSTLTVSNMSPEDSSIYLCSANPQGAGGTEAFFGQGTRLTVV.

CDR3 residues: CASRRGTVGTGELFF. The CDR3 DNA sequence: TGTGCCAGCAGACGGGGGACGGTTGGCACCGGGGAGCTGTTTTTT. The chain employs TRBV6-5 and TRBJ2-2; weak D call: TRBD2 (6 bases). This CDR3 has 15 amino acids. Germline V lookup: CDR1 MNHEY, CDR2 SVGAGI. Trimming cost V 6 bases and J 4 bases, with 15 bases left between them.

CDR3 loop: CASRVWEQYF. CDR3 coding DNA: TGTGCCAGCAGGGTATGGGAGCAGTACTTC. The genes are TRBV2 and TRBJ2-7; D not certain. There are 10 residues in the CDR3. Germline V CDR1 and CDR2: SNHLY, FYNNEI. Between the trimmed V and J ends, which lost 6 bases and 7 bases, there was a span of 7 bases.

V gene TRBV12-2 combines with J gene TRBJ2-1. TRBV12-2 constitutes a pseudogene. The CDR3 sequence is 11 residues long. The CDR3: CASLPRHEQFF. The CDR3 DNA reads as TGTGCAAGTCTCCCTCGCCATGAGCAGTTCTTC.

The chain recombines TRBV11-2 with TRBJ1-6, with no clear D. V dropped 1 base and J dropped 6 bases, with 10 bases sitting between them. The CDR3 has 15 residues. Germline lookup yields CDR1 SGHAT and CDR2 FQNNGV. CDR3 DNA sequence: TGTGCCAGCAGCTTAGTGGCGGGAGTTAATTCACCCCTCCACTTT. This translates into CASSLVAGVNSPLHF.

This clone came up a few times. This chain joins TRBV7-3 and TRBJ2-3; tentative D call: TRBD2 (6 bases). CDR3 length: 15 amino acids. The V end lost 2 bases, the J end lost 3 bases, and 12 bases lay between the germline ends. The germline V gene encodes CDR1 SGHTA and CDR2 FQGTGA. CDR3 amino acids: CASSLGGVGTDTQYF. CDR3 nucleotides: TGTGCCAGCAGCTTAGGAGGGGTAGGAACAGATACGCAGTATTTT.

The CDR3 loop is CASSEPPSGAFF. In DNA form, the CDR3 reads TGTGCCAGCAGTGAACCCCCTAGCGGAGCTTTCTTT. The gene calls are TRBV2 and TRBJ1-1; D is unclear. The V gene lost 2 bases and the J gene lost 10 bases, with 11 bases spanning the gap. Looked up from germline, CDR1 is SNHLY and CDR2 is FYNNEI. The CDR3 spans 12 residues.

The V call is TRBV7-2, the J call TRBJ2-1; 7 nucleotides align to TRBD2. Germline trimming cut 1 base from V and 0 bases from J; bases unmatched to any gene: 6. The germline gives CDR1 SGHTA, CDR2 FQGNSA. The CDR3 sequence is 17 residues long. CDR3 region: CASSLGGGGGSYNEQFF. DNA of the CDR3: TGTGCCAGCAGCTTAGGAGGAGGCGGGGGCTCCTACAATGAGCAGTTCTTC.

This chain connects TRBV11-3 to TRBJ2-1; D unclear. V shed 0 bases and J shed 4 bases, with 10 bases lying between them. The germline V gene encodes CDR1 SGHNT and CDR2 YENEEA. The CDR3 is 15 residues long. The CDR3 is CASSLDRAQYNEQFF. The CDR3, as DNA: TGTGCCAGCAGCTTAGACCGAGCCCAGTACAATGAGCAGTTCTTC.

DNA for the CDR3: TGTGCCAGCAGTCCGGGACAGAACACCGGGGAGCTGTTTTTT. Protein product: CASSPGQNTGELFF. The chain has TRBV6-4 and TRBJ2-2, with D possibly TRBD1 on 6 matching bases. Germline CDR1 is MRHNA and CDR2 is SNTAGT. This CDR3 contains 14 residues. Trimming shortened V by 5 bases and J by 1 base, and 8 bases separated the two germline ends.

The rearrangement links TRBV10-3 to TRBJ2-7; D is ambiguous. The CDR3 runs 13 residues. The germline CDR1 and CDR2 sequences are ENHRY and SYGVKD. Trimming removed 4 bases from V and 2 bases from J, with 9 bases in between. The CDR3 DNA is TGTGCCATCAGTGGTGGGTACCCCTACGAGCAGTACTTC. Protein product: CAISGGYPYEQYF.

This clone came up a few times. The genes are TRBV7-9 and TRBJ2-2; D is unresolved. This CDR3 contains 14 residues. V lost 0 bases and J lost 5, with 7 bases in between. Per the germline V gene, CDR1 is SEHNR and CDR2 is FQNEAQ (reference sequence). CDR3 bases: TGTGCCAGCAGCTTAGCCGCAAGGACCGGGGAGCTGTTTTTT. Translating it yields CASSLAARTGELFF.

The rearrangement links TRBV7-8 to TRBJ2-4; D remains unclear. The CDR3 extends over 14 amino acids. Germline V gene lookup returns CDR1 SGHVS and CDR2 FQNEAQ. Trimming cost V 0 bases and J 0 bases, with 3 bases left between them. The DNA for the CDR3 is TGTGCCAGCAGCTTAGCCGCAGCCAAAAACATTCAGTACTTC. It specifies CASSLAAAKNIQYF. Full variable domain (missing parts from reference TRBV7-8 and TRBJ2-4): GAGVSQSPRYKVAKRGQDVALRCDPISGHVSLFWYQQALGQGPEFLTYFQNEAQLDKSGLPSDRFFAERPEGSVSTLKIQRTQQEDSAVYLCASSLAAAKNIQYFGAGTRLSVL.

The gene calls are TRBV18 and TRBJ2-1; D unresolved. Trimming left V 6 bases short and J 7 bases short, with 13 bases between. The CDR3 totals 13 residues. CDR1 is KGHSH, CDR2 LQKENI, per germline. The CDR3 DNA is TGTGCCAGCTCCCCCCGGGCGCGAAATGAGCAGTTCTTC. This encodes CASSPRARNEQFF.

CDR3: CAISEMVRDTQYF. CDR3 bases: TGTGCCATCAGTGAGATGGTTCGTGATACGCAGTATTTT. The V gene is TRBV10-3, the J gene TRBJ2-3; no definite D call. CDR1 is ENHRY and CDR2 is SYGVKD in the germline V gene. The length of the CDR3 is 13 residues. Trimming removed 2 bases at V and 6 bases at J, with 9 bases between.